The source of this T cell receptor (beta chain) is a study of CD8+ T cells in alopecia areata. Findings of the study overall: Patients displayed less clarity in TCR sharing than mice, a finding possibly related to HLA.

Reverse transcribed after extraction, RNA yielded cDNA as the sequencing template. Libraries were prepared by immunoSEQ multiplex PCR; TCRdb keeps only in-frame clonotypes and omits some of them. The sample yields approximately 140,000 clones, roughly 80% seen once. Treatment in this sample: oral pan-JAK inhibitor, 5-10 mg twice daily. Samples from alopecia areata patients were lesional scalp punch biopsies and peripheral blood. The CDR3 has 14 amino acids. Per the germline V gene, CDR1 is SNHLY and CDR2 is FYNNEI. The trim removed 4 bases at V and 2 bases at J, leaving 1 base unmatched. Of note for this clone: The antigen is unknown.

The chain has TRBV2 and TRBJ2-7; 11 bases fit TRBD1. The sample here was CD8+ T cells sorted from blood, taken at week 4, from a patient treated with tofacitinib. The clonotype originates from a human donor with alopecia areata. The CDR3 region has the DNA TGTGCCAGCAGTGCGGGACAGGGGGCCTACGAGCAGTACTTC. Protein product: CASSAGQGAYEQYF.